This passage covers 11 T cell receptor beta chains from one sample sequenced in a study of T cell responses to AZD1222 COVID-19 vaccine. Clones were read by immunoSEQ multiplex PCR, and TCRdb kept only the in-frame ones, dropping some. The table has tens of thousands of clones, less than 95% seen once. Sequencing was performed on peripheral blood, taken 28 days after the second AZD1222 dose. The origin of the receptors is an adult who received the AZD1222 COVID-19 vaccine.

The chain has TRBV6-5 and TRBJ1-1; weak D call: TRBD1 (5 bases). V lost 10 bases, J lost 5 bases, and 14 bases lay in between. This CDR3 is 12 amino acids long. CDR1 and CDR2 from the germline V gene are MNHEY and SVGAGI. CDR3 DNA: TGTGCCAACGGACAAGCCGGAACTGAAGCTTTCTTT. Amino acids: CANGQAGTEAFF.

The chain carries TRBV7-8 and TRBJ2-2; 8 nucleotides align to TRBD1. Trimming cost V 1 base and J 1 base; bases outside gene matches: 5. Looked up from germline, CDR1 is SGHVS and CDR2 is FQNEAQ. The CDR3 has 17 residues. The CDR3 DNA is TGTGCCAGCAGCTTAGTGACAGGGGTTAGGAACACCGGGGAGCTGTTTTTT. Amino acids: CASSLVTGVRNTGELFF.

V usage is TRBV3-1 (or the pseudogene TRBV3-2) and J usage is TRBJ1-6, with 9 bases fitting TRBD1. Germline V lookup: CDR1 LGHDT, CDR2 YNNKEL (reference sequence). Trimming at V came to 0 bases and at J to 9 bases, leaving 9 bases not matched to a gene. CDR3 size: 17 residues. The CDR3 sequence: CASSQDYVGTGLSPLHF. The CDR3 DNA follows: TGTGCCAGCAGCCAAGATTATGTGGGGACAGGGCTTTCACCCCTCCACTTT.

The sample holds one count of this clone. This chain links TRBV9 with TRBJ2-2; a weak D match, TRBD1 (6 bases). The CDR3 sequence is 16 residues long. The V gene's germline CDR1 is SGDLS and CDR2 YYNGEE. Trimming took 1 base from V and 0 from J, leaving 10 bases between them. CDR3 amino acids: CASSVHRDTNTGELFF. In DNA, the CDR3 is TGTGCCAGCAGCGTACACCGGGACACGAACACCGGGGAGCTGTTTTTT. The whole variable domain, filled in from reference TRBV9 and TRBJ2-2, reads DSGVTQTPKHLITATGQRVTLRCSPRSGDLSVYWYQQSLDQGLQFLIQYYNGEERAKGNILERFSAQQFPDLHSELNLSSLELGDSALYFCASSVHRDTNTGELFFGEGSRLTVL.

This CDR3 reads CASSYQASGNQPQHF. Here the CDR3 DNA reads TGTGCCAGCAGTTACCAGGCCAGCGGCAATCAGCCCCAGCATTTT. The rearrangement joins TRBV6-2 or TRBV6-3 to TRBJ1-5; D unclear. Trimming pared 2 bases from V and 2 bases from J, leaving 10 bases between. Germline V gene sequence: CDR1 MNHEY, CDR2 SVGEGT. The CDR3 contains 15 residues.

The chain employs TRBV30 and TRBJ2-3; D unresolved. This CDR3 has 13 amino acids. The germline CDR1 and CDR2 sequences are GTSNPN and SVGIG (reference sequence). V lost 0 bases and J 2 bases, leaving 6 bases between the germline ends. The CDR3 reads CAWSVPYTDTQYF. DNA of the CDR3: TGTGCCTGGAGTGTACCCTACACAGATACGCAGTATTTT.

This rearrangement joins TRBV11-3 to TRBJ2-7; 8 bases are a match to TRBD2. This CDR3 has 14 amino acids. V was clipped by 2 bases and J by 2 bases; unmatched bases: 2. CDR1 is SGHNT and CDR2 is YENEEA in the germline V gene. The CDR3 loop reads CASSLLAGPYEQYF. The CDR3, as DNA: TGTGCCAGCAGCTTACTAGCGGGTCCCTACGAGCAGTACTTC.

The chain joins TRBV6-5 to TRBJ1-1; no reliable D call. The germline V gene has CDR1 MNHEY and CDR2 SVGAGI. With 10 bases removed from V and 1 base from J, the gap between germline ends came to 13 bases. This CDR3 region has 13 residues. The CDR3 DNA reads as TGTGCCACCACCCCGGGAGGGAACACTGAAGCTTTCTTT. This codes for CATTPGGNTEAFF.

The J gene is TRBJ2-1, the V gene TRBV6-5; D ambiguous. The V end lost 4 bases, the J end lost 9 bases, and 10 bases lay between the germline ends. The CDR3 runs to 12 residues. The germline CDR1 and CDR2 sequences are MNHEY and SVGAGI. The DNA for the CDR3 is TGTGCCAGCAGTTTGTTATTTAGTGAGCAGTTCTTC. Translated: CASSLLFSEQFF.

The chain joins TRBV7-9 to TRBJ1-1; maybe TRBD1 (6 bases). CDR1 SEHNR and CDR2 FQNEAQ come from the germline V gene (reference sequence). CDR3 length: 13 amino acids. The germline V and J ends were trimmed by 8 bases and 4 bases, with 14 bases remaining between them. In nucleotides, the CDR3 is TGTGCCAGCGTAAACAGGGTAGGCACTGAAGCTTTCTTT. Translation: CASVNRVGTEAFF.

V gene TRBV24-1 combines with J gene TRBJ2-3, with D maybe TRBD2 (6 bases). The germline gives CDR1 KGHDR, CDR2 SFDVKD. The CDR3 sequence is 16 residues long. Trimming cost V 6 bases and J 0 bases, with 15 bases left between them. The CDR3 DNA sequence: TGTGCCACCAGTTCCCTAAGCGGGTCTAGCACAGATACGCAGTATTTT. Residues: CATSSLSGSSTDTQYF.